One T cell receptor (beta chain) is described in this entry. The CDR3 contains 17 residues. Trimming pared 2 bases from V and 2 bases from J, leaving 18 bases between. In germline, CDR1 is KGHSH, CDR2 LQKENI. Original handling: Reference gene primer amplification yielded estimated nucleated cell counts. The protocol was immunoSEQ multiplex PCR, while the TCRdb copy is restricted to in-frame clones and leaves out a portion. The V and J calls and the clone size are those of that table, but D and trimming were determined from the DNA. Of 250,000 to 300,000 clones listed, almost 85% are singletons. These data are taken from a study of blood T cell repertoires in COVID-19.

This rearrangement joins TRBV18 to TRBJ2-5, with a tentative D call TRBD2 (6 bases). The sequencing sample was made of peripheral blood. The sequence was obtained from a man between 45 and 60 years old with active or convalescent COVID-19. CDR3 coding DNA: TGTGCCAGCTCACCAGGTTTAGTGGGACTCCATCAAGAGACCCAGTACTTC. Translation gives CASSPGLVGLHQETQYF. The variable domain in full, completed from reference TRBV18 and TRBJ2-5, reads NAGVMQNPRHLVRRRGQEARLRCSPMKGHSHVYWYRQLPEEGLKFMVYLQKENIIDESGMPKERFSAEFPKEGPSILRIQQVVRGDSAAYFCASSPGLVGLHQETQYFGPGTRLLVL.